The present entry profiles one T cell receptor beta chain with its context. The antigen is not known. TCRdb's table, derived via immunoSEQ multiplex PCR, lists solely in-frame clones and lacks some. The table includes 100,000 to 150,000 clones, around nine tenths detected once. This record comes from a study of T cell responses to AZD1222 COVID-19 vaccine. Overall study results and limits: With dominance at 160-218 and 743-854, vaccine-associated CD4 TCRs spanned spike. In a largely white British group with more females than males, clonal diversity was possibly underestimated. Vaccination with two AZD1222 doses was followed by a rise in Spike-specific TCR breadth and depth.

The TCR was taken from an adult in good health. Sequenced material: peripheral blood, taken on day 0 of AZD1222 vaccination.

DNA for the CDR3: TGTGCCAGCAGTGGGAGCTGGGAGCAGTTCTTC. Protein: CASSGSWEQFF. V is TRBV25-1 and J is TRBJ2-1; unclear D gene. Germline CDR1 MGHDK, CDR2 SYGVNS. The CDR3 has 11 residues. V lost 4 bases and J 10 bases, leaving 8 bases between the germline ends.